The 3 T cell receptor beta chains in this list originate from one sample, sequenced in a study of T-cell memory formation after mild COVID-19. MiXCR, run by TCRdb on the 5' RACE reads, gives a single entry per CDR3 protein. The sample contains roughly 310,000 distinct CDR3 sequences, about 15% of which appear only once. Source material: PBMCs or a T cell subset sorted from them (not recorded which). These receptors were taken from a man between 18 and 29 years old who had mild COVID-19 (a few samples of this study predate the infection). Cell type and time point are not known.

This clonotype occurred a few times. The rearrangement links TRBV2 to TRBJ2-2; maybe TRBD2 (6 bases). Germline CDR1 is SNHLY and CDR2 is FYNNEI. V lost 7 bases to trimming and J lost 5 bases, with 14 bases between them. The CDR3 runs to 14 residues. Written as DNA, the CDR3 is TGTGCCAGCAAGGACTACCCGAGTACCGGGGAGCTGTTTTTT. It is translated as CASKDYPSTGELFF.

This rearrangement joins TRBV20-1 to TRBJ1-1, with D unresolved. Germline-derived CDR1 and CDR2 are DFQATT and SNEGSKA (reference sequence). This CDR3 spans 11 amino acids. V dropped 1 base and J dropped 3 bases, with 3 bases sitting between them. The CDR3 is CSARADTEAFF. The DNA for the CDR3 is TGCAGTGCTAGAGCCGACACTGAAGCTTTCTTT.

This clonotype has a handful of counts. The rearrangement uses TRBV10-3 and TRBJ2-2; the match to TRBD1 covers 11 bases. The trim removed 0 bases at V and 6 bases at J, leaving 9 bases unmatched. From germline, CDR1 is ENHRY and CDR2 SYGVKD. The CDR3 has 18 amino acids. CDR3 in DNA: TGTGCCATCAGTGAGTCCTACCCAGGACAGGGGGCCTCCGGGGAGCTGTTTTTT. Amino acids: CAISESYPGQGASGELFF.